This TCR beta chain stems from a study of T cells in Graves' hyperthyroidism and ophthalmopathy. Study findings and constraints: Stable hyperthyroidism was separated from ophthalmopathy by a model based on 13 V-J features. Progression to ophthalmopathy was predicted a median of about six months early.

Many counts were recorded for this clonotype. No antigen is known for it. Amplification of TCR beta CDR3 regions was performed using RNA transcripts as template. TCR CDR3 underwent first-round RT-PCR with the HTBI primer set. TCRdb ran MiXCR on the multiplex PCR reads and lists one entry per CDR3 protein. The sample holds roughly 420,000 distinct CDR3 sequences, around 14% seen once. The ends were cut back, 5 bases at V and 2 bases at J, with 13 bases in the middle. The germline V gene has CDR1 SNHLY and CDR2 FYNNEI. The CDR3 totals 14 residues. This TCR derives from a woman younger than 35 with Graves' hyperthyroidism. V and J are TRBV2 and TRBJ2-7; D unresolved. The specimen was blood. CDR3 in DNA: TGTGCCAGCAGTCAGGAAATCGGCCCCTACGAGCAGTACTTC. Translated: CASSQEIGPYEQYF.